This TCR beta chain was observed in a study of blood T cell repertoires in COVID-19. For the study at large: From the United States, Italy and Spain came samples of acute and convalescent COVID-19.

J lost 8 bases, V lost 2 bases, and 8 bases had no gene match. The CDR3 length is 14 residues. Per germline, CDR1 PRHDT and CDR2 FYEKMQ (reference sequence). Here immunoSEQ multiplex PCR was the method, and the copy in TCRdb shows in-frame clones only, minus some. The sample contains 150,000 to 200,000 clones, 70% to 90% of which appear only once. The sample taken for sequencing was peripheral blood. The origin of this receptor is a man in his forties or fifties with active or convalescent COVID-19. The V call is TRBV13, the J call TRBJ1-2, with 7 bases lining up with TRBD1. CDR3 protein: CASSLNRGTGGYTF. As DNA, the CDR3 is TGTGCCAGCAGCTTAAACAGGGGAACAGGCGGCTACACCTTC. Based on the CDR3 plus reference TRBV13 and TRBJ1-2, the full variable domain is AAGVIQSPRHLIKEKRETATLKCYPIPRHDTVYWYQQGPGQDPQFLISFYEKMQSDKGSIPDRFSAQQFSDYHSELNMSSLELGDSALYFCASSLNRGTGGYTFGSGTRLTVV.